The 6 T cell receptor beta chains below all came from one sample that was sequenced in a study of prognosis after radiotherapy for stage I lung cancer. Starting from genomic DNA, TCR beta CDR3 was amplified through two-round multiplex PCR. Primers specific to each TRBV and TRBJ gene drove first-round PCR. TCRdb analysed the multiplex PCR reads with MiXCR anew, one entry per CDR3 protein. The repertoire has around 59,000 distinct CDR3 sequences, 26% of them found once; the top ten carry 7.5%. Sequencing used PBMCs, obtained before or after stereotactic body radiation therapy (not recorded which). The receptors were sampled from a donor over 45 with non-small cell lung cancer.

This clonotype was found many times. The V call is TRBV20-1, the J call TRBJ2-7, with 10 bases matching TRBD1. Trimming took 0 bases from V and 3 from J; bases not matched to a gene: 5. The CDR3 runs to 15 residues. Germline V gives CDR1 DFQATT, CDR2 SNEGSKA (reference sequence). CDR3 sequence: CSARDGGQGFYEQYF. In DNA, the CDR3 is TGCAGTGCTAGAGATGGGGGACAGGGGTTCTACGAGCAGTACTTC.

This clonotype was seen many times. The chain is built from TRBV7-9 and TRBJ1-1; 10 positions match TRBD1. The CDR3 consists of 14 residues. V gave up 5 bases and J gave up 3 bases; unmatched junction bases: 3. The germline CDR1 and CDR2 sequences are SEHNR and FQNEAQ (reference sequence). As DNA, the CDR3 is TGTGCCAGCAGCCTCGACAGGGGGCACACTGAAGCTTTCTTT. It encodes CASSLDRGHTEAFF.

This clonotype was counted at least ten times. The V and J genes are TRBV29-1 and TRBJ1-1; 8 bases line up with TRBD1. The ends lost 7 bases at V and 1 base at J; junction bases unmatched: 5. The CDR3 is made up of 13 amino acids. CDR1 and CDR2 from the germline V gene are SQVTM and ANQGSEA. CDR3 region: CSADRGGNTEAFF. DNA of the CDR3: TGCAGCGCCGACAGGGGTGGGAACACTGAAGCTTTCTTT.

In its sample, this clonotype was seen many times. This chain joins TRBV19 and TRBJ2-7; 11 bases are a match to TRBD1. V shed 5 bases and J 3 bases; nucleotides not matched to a gene: 6. The CDR3 spans 15 residues. From germline, CDR1 is LNHDA and CDR2 SQIVND (reference sequence). The DNA of the CDR3 is TGTGCCAGTAGTCGGACAGGGGGCGAAAGCTACGAGCAGTACTTC. Encoded protein: CASSRTGGESYEQYF.

Remarks on this clonotype: The junction does not match germline at one end; this may be a read error. The rearrangement uses TRBV6-1 and TRBJ1-6; D gene ambiguous. The CDR3 extends over 12 amino acids. The germline CDR1 and CDR2 sequences are MNHNS and SASEGT. The CDR3 is CTSSGFGRALHF. The CDR3 bases are TGTACCAGCAGTGGGTTTGGGCGGGCCCTCCACTTT.

The V gene is TRBV5-5, the J gene TRBJ1-5; D is perhaps TRBD1 (6 bases). The CDR3 runs 13 residues. CDR1 SGHKS and CDR2 YYEKEE come from the germline V gene (reference sequence). Trimming pared 1 base from V and 9 bases from J, leaving 11 bases between. CDR3 residues: CASSLWGAGPQHF. In DNA, the CDR3 is TGTGCCAGCAGCTTGTGGGGGGCAGGGCCCCAGCATTTT. Variable domain in full (rest from reference TRBV5-5 and TRBJ1-5): DAGVTQSPTHLIKTRGQQVTLRCSPISGHKSVSWYQQVLGQGPQFIFQYYEKEERGRGNFPDRFSARQFPNYSSELNVNALLLGDSALYLCASSLWGAGPQHFGDGTRLSIL.